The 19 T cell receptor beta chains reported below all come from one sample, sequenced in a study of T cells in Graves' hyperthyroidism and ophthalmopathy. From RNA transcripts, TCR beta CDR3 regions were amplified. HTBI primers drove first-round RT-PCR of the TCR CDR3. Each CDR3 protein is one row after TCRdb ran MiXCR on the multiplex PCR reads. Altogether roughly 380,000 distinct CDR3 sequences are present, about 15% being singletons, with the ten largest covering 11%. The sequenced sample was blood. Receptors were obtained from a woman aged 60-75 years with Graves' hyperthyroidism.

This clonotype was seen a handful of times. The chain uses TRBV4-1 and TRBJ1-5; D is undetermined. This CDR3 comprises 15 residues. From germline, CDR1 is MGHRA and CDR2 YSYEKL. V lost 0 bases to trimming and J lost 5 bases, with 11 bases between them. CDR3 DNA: TGCGCCAGCAGCCAAGAAGGAGGTATCGATCAGCCCCAGCATTTT. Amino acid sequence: CASSQEGGIDQPQHF.

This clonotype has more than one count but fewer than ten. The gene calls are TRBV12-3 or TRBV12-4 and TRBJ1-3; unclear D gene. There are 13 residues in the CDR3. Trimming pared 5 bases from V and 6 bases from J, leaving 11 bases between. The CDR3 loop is CASSPHLTNTIYF. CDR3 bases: TGTGCCAGCAGTCCGCACTTGACAAACACCATATATTTT.

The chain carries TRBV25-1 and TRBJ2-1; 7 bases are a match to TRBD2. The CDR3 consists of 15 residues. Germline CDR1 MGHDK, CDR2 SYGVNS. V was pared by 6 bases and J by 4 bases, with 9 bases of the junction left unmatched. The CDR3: CASRKSGNGYNEQFF. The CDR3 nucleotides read TGTGCCAGCAGGAAGAGCGGGAATGGATACAATGAGCAGTTCTTC.

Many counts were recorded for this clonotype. Here the CDR3 reads CASSLVGGGYGYTF. The CDR3 DNA reads TGTGCCAGCAGCTTAGTAGGGGGCGGCTATGGCTACACCTTC. The J gene is TRBJ1-2, the V gene TRBV11-2; 7 positions agree with TRBD1. The junction had 3 bases not matched to a gene; V was cut back by 1 base and J by 4 bases. Germline CDR1 reads SGHAT; CDR2 reads FQNNGV. CDR3 size: 14 residues.

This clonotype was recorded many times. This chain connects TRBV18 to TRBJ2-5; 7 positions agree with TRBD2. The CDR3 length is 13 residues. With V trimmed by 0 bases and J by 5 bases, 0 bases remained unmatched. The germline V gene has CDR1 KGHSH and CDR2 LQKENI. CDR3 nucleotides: TGTGCCAGCTCACCACCCGGGAGGGAGACCCAGTACTTC. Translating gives CASSPPGRETQYF. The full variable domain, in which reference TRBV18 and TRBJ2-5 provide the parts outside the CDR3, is NAGVMQNPRHLVRRRGQEARLRCSPMKGHSHVYWYRQLPEEGLKFMVYLQKENIIDESGMPKERFSAEFPKEGPSILRIQQVVRGDSAAYFCASSPPGRETQYFGPGTRLLVL.

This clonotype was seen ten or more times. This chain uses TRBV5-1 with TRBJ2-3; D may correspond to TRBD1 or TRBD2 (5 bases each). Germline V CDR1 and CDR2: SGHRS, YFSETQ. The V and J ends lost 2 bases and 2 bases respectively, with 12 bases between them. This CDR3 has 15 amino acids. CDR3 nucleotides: TGCGCCAGCAGCTTTACCGGGGCAACCACAGATACGCAGTATTTT. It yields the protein CASSFTGATTDTQYF.

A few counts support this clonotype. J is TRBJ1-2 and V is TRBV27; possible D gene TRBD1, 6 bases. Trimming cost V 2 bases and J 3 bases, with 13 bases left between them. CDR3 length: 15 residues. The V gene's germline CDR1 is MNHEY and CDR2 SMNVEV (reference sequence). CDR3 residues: CASSLDRRTDYGYTF. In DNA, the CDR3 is TGTGCCAGCAGTTTAGATCGTAGGACAGACTATGGCTACACCTTC.

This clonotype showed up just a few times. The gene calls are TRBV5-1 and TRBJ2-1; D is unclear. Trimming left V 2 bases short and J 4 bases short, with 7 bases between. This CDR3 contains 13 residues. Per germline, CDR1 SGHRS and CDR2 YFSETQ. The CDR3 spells CASSFSRYNEQFF. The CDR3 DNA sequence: TGCGCCAGCAGCTTCTCCCGATACAATGAGCAGTTCTTC.

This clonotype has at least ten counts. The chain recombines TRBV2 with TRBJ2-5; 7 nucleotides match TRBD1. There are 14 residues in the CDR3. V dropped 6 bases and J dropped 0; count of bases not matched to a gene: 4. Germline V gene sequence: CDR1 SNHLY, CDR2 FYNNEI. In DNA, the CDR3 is TGTGCCAGCAGAAGACAGGGTCACCAAGAGACCCAGTACTTC. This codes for CASRRQGHQETQYF. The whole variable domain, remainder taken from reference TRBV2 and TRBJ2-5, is EPEVTQTPSHQVTQMGQEVILRCVPISNHLYFYWYRQILGQKVEFLVSFYNNEISEKSEIFDDQFSVERPDGSNFTLKIRSTKLEDSAMYFCASRRQGHQETQYFGPGTRLLVL.

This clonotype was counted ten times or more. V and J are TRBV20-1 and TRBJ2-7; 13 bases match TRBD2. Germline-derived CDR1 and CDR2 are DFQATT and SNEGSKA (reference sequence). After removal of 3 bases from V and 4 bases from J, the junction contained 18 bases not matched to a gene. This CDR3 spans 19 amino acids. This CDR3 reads CSASDLQGTSGKTLYEQYF. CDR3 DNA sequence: TGCAGTGCTAGTGACTTGCAAGGGACTAGCGGGAAGACCCTGTACGAGCAGTACTTC.

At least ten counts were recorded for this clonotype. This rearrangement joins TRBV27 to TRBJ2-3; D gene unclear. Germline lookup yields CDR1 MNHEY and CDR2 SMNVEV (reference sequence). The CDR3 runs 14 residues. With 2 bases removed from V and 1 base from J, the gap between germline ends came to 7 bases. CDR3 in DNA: TGTGCCAGCAGTTTAGAACTACGCACAGATACGCAGTATTTT. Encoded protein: CASSLELRTDTQYF.

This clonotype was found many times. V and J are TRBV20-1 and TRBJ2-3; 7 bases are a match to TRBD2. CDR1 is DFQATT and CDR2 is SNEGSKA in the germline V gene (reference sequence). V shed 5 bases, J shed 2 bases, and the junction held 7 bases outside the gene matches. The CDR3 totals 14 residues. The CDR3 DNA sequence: TGCAGTGCTGCTTCTAGCGGTCTCACAGATACGCAGTATTTT. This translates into CSAASSGLTDTQYF.

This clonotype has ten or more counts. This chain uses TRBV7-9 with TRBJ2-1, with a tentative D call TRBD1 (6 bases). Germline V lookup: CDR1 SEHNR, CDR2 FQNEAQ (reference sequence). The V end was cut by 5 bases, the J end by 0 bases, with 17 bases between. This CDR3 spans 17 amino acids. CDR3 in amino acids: CASSGETGFSSYNEQFF. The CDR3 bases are TGTGCCAGCAGCGGGGAGACAGGCTTTAGCTCCTACAATGAGCAGTTCTTC.

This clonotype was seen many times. The CDR3 region is CASSAGLAAQWEQFF. In DNA form, the CDR3 reads TGTGCCAGCAGTGCCGGACTAGCGGCACAATGGGAGCAGTTCTTC. The chain carries TRBV2 and TRBJ2-1; 10 nucleotides align to TRBD2. The CDR3 extends over 15 amino acids. The trim removed 4 bases at V and 10 bases at J, leaving 10 bases unmatched. Germline V CDR1 and CDR2: SNHLY, FYNNEI.

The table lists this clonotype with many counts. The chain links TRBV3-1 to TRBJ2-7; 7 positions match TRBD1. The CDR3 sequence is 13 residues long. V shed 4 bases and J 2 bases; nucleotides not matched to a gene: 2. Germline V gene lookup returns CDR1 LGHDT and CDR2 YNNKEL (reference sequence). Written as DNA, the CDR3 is TGTGCCAGCAGCCGACAGGGAACCTACGAGCAGTACTTC. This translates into CASSRQGTYEQYF.

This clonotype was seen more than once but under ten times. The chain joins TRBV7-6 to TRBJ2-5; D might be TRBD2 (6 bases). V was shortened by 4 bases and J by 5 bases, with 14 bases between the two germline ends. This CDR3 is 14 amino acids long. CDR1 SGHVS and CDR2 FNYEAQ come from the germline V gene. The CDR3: CASSSRLGVETQYF. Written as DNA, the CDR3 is TGTGCCAGCAGCTCAAGACTAGGGGTGGAGACCCAGTACTTC.

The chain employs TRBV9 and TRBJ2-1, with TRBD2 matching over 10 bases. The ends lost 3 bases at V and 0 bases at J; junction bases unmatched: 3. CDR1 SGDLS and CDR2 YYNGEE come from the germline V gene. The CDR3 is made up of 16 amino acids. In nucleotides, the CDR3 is TGTGCCAGCAGCGATCGGACTAGCGGCTCCTACAATGAGCAGTTCTTC. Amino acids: CASSDRTSGSYNEQFF.

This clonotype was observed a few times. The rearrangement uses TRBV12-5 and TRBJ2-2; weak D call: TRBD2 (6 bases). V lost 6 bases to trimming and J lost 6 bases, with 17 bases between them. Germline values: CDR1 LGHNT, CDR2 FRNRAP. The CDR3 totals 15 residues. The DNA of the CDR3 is TGTGCTAGTGGCCTCCTCCGGCCGGGGGCCGGGGAGCTGTTTTTT. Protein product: CASGLLRPGAGELFF.

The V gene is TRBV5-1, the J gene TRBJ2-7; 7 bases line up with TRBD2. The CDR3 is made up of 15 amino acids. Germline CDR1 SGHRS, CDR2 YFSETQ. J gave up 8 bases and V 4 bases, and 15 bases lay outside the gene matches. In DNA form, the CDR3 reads TGCGCCAGCAGCGAGGGGACTACTGCGCGGGTCAAGCAGTACTTC. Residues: CASSEGTTARVKQYF. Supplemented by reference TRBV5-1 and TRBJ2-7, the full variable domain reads KAGVTQTPRYLIKTRGQQVTLSCSPISGHRSVSWYQQTPGQGLQFLFEYFSETQRNKGNFPGRFSGRQFSNSRSEMNVSTLELGDSALYLCASSEGTTARVKQYFGPGTRLTVT.